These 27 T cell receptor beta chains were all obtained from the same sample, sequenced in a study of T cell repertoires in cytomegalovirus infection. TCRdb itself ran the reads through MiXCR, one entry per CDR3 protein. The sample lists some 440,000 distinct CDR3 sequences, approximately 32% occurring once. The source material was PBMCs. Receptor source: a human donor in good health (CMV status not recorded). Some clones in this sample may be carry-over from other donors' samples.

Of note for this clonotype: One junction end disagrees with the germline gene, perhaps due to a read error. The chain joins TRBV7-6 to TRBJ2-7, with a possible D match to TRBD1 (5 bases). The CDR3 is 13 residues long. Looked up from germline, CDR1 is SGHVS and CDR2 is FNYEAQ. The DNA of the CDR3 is TGTGCCAGCAGCTTAGGTAGGGGCTACGAGCAGGACTTC. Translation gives CASSLGRGYEQDF.

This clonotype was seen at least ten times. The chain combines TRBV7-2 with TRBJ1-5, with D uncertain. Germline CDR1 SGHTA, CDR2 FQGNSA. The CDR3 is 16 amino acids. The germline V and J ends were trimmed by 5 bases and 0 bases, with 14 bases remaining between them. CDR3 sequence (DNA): TGTGCCAGCAGCCCACGGATGGGATATAGCAATCAGCCCCAGCATTTT. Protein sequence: CASSPRMGYSNQPQHF.

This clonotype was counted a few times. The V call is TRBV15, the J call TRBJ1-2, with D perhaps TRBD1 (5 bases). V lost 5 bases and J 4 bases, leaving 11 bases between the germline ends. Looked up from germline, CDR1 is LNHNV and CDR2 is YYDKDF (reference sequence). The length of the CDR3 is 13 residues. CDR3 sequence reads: CATSGEGIYGYTF. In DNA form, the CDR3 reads TGTGCCACCAGCGGGGAGGGGATCTATGGCTACACCTTC.

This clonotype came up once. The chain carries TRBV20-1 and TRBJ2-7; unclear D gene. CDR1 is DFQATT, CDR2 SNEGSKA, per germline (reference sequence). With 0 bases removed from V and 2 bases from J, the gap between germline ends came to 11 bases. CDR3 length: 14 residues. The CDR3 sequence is CSARDPGPAYEQYF. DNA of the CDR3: TGCAGTGCTAGAGATCCCGGGCCGGCCTACGAGCAGTACTTC.

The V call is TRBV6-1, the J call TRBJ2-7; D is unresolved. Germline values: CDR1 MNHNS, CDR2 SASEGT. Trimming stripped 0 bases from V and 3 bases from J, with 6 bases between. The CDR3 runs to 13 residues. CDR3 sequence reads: CASSEAPRYEQYF. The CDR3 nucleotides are TGTGCCAGCAGTGAAGCACCCCGCTACGAGCAGTACTTC.

The CDR3 bases are TGTGCCAGCAGCTTTGGACAGGCCTTTTACGAGCAGTACTTC. This translates into CASSFGQAFYEQYF. The chain combines TRBV5-6 with TRBJ2-7; 7 bases are shared with TRBD1. There are 14 residues in the CDR3. V trimming: 2 bases; J trimming: 4 bases; junction bases outside the gene matches: 6. Per the germline V gene, CDR1 is SGHDT and CDR2 is YYEEEE.

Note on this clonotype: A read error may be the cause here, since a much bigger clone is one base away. The CDR3 nucleotides read TGTGCCAGCAGCTTTAAGGCCCTGCGAGAACCCTTTAACTATGGCTTCACCTTC. Residues: CASSFKALREPFNYGFTF. The V call is TRBV7-2, the J call TRBJ1-2; D is undetermined. Germline V gene lookup returns CDR1 SGHTA and CDR2 FQGNSA. This CDR3 contains 18 residues.

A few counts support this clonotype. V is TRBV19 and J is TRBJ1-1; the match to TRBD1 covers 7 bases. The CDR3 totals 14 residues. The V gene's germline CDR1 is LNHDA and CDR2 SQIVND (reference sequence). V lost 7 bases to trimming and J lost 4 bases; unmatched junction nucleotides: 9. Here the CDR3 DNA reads TGTGCCAGTACCCACAGGGGAGGGGCCACTGAAGCTTTCTTT. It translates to CASTHRGGATEAFF.

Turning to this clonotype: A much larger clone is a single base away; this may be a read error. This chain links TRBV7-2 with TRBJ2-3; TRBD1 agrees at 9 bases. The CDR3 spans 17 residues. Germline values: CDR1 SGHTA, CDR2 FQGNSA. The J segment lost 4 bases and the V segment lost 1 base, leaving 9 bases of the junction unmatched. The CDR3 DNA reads TGTGCCAGCAGCTTAGTTGGGACAGGGAAGGAAGCAGATACGCAGTATTTT. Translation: CASSLVGTGKEADTQYF.

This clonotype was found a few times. The CDR3 DNA follows: TGCGCCAGCAGCCAAGATGACAGCCAAGAGACCCAGTACTTC. It translates to CASSQDDSQETQYF. The genes are TRBV4-1 and TRBJ2-5, with D perhaps TRBD1 (5 bases). The CDR3 contains 14 residues. Germline CDR1 MGHRA, CDR2 YSYEKL. Between the trimmed V and J ends, which lost 0 bases and 1 base, there was a span of 6 bases.

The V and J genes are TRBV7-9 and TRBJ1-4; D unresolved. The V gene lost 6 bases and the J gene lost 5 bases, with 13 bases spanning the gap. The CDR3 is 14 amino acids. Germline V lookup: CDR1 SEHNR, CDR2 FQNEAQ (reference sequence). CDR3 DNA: TGTGCCAGCAGAGGCCCCAGAGAAAATGAAAAACTGTTTTTT. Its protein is CASRGPRENEKLFF. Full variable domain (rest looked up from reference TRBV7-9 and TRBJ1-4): DTGVSQNPRHKITKRGQNVTFRCDPISEHNRLYWYRQTLGQGPEFLTYFQNEAQLEKSRLLSDRFSAERPKGSFSTLEIQRTEQGDSAMYLCASRGPRENEKLFFGSGTQLSVL.

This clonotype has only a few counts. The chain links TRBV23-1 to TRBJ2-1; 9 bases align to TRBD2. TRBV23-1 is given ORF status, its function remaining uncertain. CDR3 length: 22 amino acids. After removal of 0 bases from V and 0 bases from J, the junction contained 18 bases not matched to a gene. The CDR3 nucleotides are TGCGCCAGCAGTCAATCATCGAGTTGGCCTTACGGCGGGGGGGCCTCCTACAATGAGCAGTTCTTC. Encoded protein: CASSQSSSWPYGGGASYNEQFF.

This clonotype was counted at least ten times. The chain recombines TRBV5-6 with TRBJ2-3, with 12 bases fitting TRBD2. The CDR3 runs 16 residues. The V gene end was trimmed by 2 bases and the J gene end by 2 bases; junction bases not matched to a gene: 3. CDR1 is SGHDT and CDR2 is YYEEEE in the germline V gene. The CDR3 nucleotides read TGTGCCAGCAGCTTTCGGACTAGCGGGATCACAGATACGCAGTATTTT. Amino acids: CASSFRTSGITDTQYF.

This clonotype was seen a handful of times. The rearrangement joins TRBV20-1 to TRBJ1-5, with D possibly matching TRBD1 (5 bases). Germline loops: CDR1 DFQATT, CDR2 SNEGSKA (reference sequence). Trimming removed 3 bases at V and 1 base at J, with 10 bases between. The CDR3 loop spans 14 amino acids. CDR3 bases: TGCAGTGCTAGTACGGGGGTGAGCAATCAGCCCCAGCATTTT. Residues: CSASTGVSNQPQHF.

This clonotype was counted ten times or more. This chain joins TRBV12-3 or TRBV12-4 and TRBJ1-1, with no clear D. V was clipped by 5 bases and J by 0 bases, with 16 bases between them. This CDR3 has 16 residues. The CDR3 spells CASSAESLPMNTEAFF. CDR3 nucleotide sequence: TGTGCCAGCAGTGCGGAGAGCCTCCCAATGAACACTGAAGCTTTCTTT.

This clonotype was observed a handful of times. CDR3 DNA: TGTGCCAGCAGCTTAGATCATAACACTGAAGCTTTCTTT. Amino acids: CASSLDHNTEAFF. The V gene is TRBV11-3, the J gene TRBJ1-1; D not certain. Trimming took 0 bases from V and 2 from J, leaving 4 bases between them. The CDR3 totals 13 residues. CDR1 is SGHNT and CDR2 is YENEEA in the germline V gene.

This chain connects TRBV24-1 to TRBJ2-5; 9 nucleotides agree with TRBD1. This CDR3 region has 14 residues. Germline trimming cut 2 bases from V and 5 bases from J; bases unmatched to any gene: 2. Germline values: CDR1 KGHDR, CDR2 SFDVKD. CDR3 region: CATSDYGQGETQYF. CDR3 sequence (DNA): TGTGCCACCAGTGATTACGGACAGGGGGAGACCCAGTACTTC.

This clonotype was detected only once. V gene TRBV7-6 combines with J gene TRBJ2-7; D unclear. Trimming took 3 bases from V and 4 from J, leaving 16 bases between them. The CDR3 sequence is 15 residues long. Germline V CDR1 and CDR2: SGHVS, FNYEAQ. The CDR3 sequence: CASSFFPLDGYEQYF. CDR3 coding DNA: TGTGCCAGCAGCTTCTTCCCTCTGGACGGATACGAGCAGTACTTC.

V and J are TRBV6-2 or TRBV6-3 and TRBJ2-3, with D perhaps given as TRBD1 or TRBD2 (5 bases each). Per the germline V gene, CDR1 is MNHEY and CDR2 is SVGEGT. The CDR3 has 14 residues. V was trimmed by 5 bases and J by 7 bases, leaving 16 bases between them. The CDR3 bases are TGTGCCAGCAGTCACCGGGACGGACGATATACGCAGTATTTT. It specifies CASSHRDGRYTQYF.

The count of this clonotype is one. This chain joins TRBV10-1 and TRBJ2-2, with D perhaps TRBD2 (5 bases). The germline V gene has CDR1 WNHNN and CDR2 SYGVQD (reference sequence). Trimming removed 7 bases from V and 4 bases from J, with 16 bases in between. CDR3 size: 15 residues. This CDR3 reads CASTRTPGGTGELFF. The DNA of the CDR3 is TGCGCCAGCACCCGGACTCCCGGCGGCACCGGGGAGCTGTTTTTT.

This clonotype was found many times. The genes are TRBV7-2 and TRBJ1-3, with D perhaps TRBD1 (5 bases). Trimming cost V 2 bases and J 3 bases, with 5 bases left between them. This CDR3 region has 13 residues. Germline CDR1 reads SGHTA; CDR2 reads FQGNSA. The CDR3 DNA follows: TGTGCCAGCAGCTTAAGGGGTGGAAACACCATATATTTT. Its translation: CASSLRGGNTIYF.

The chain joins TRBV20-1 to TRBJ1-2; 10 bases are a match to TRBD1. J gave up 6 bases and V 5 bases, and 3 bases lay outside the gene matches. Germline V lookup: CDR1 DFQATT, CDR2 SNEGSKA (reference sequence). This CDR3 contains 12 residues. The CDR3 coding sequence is TGCAGTGCTTGGGGACAGGGGAATGGCTACACCTTC. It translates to CSAWGQGNGYTF.

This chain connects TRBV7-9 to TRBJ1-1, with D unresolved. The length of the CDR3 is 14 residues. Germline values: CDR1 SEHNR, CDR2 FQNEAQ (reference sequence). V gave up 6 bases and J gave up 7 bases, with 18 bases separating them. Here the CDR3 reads CASRRREKLHEAFF. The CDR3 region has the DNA TGTGCCAGCAGAAGACGGGAGAAACTCCATGAAGCTTTCTTT.

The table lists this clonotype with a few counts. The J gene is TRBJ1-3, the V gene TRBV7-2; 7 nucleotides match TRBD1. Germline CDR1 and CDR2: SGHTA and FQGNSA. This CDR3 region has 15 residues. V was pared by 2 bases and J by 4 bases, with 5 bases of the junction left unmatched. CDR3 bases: TGTGCCAGCAGCTTAAACAGGGGCAGGGGAAACACCATATATTTT. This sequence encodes CASSLNRGRGNTIYF.

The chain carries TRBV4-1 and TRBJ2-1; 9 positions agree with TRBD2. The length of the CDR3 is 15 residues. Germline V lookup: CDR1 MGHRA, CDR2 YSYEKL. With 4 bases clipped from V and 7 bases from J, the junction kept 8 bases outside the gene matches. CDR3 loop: CASSRPLAGQNEQFF. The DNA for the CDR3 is TGCGCCAGCAGCCGGCCGCTAGCGGGGCAGAATGAGCAGTTCTTC.

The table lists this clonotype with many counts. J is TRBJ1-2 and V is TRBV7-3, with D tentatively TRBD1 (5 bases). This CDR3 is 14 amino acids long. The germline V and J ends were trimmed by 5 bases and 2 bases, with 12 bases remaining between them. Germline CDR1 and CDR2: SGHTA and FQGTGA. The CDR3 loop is CASSPIGGNYGYTF. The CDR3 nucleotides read TGTGCCAGCAGCCCAATCGGGGGGAACTATGGCTACACCTTC.

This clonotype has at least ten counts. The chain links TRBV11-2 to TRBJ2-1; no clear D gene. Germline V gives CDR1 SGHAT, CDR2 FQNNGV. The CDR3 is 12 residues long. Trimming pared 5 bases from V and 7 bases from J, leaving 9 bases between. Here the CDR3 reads CASSPILNEQFF. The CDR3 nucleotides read TGTGCCAGCAGCCCAATATTGAATGAGCAGTTCTTC.